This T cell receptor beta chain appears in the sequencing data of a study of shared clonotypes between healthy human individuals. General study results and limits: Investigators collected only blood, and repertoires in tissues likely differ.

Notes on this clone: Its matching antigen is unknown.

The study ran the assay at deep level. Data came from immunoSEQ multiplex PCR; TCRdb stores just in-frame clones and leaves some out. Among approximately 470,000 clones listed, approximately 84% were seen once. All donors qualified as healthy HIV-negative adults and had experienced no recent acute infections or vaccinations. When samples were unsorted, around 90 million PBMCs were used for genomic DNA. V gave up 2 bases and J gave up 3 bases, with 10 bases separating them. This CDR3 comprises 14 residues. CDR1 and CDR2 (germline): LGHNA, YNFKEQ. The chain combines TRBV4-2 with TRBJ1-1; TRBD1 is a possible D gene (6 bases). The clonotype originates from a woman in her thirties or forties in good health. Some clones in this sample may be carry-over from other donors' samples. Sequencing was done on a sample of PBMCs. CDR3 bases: TGTGCCAGCAGCCAACCTCGGGGGCACACTGAAGCTTTCTTT. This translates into CASSQPRGHTEAFF.